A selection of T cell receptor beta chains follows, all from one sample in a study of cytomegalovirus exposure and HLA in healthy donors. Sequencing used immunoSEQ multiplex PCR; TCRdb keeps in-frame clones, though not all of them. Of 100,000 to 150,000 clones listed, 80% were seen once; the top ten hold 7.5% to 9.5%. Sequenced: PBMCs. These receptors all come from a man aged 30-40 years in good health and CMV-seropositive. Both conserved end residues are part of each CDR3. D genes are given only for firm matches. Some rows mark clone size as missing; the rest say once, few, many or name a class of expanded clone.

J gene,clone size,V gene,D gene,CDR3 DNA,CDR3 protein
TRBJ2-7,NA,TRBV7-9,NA,TGTTCCAGCAGCTTAGCGAGCTCCTACGAGCAGTACTTC,CSSSLASSYEQYF
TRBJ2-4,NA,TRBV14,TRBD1,TGTGCCAGCAGCCACTCGACAGGGAAGGACATTCAGTACTTC,CASSHSTGKDIQYF
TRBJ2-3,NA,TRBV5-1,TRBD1,TGCGCCAGCAGCTCCGGACAGGGGGCAGATACGCAGTATTTT,CASSSGQGADTQYF
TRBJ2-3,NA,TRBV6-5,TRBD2,TGTGCCAGCAGTTACCGAGCGGGGACCACAGATACGCAGTATTTT,CASSYRAGTTDTQYF
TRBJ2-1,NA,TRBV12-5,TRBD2,TGTGCTAGTGGTTTGGTCCCTAGCGGGGGGGACAATGAGCAGTTCTTC,CASGLVPSGGDNEQFF
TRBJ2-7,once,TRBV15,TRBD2,TGTGCCACCAGCAGAGACCTGGGACTAGCGGGGGGTATCGACGAGCAGTACTTC,CATSRDLGLAGGIDEQYF
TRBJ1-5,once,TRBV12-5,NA,TGTGCTAGTGGTGTTCCCGACAGGCTCAATCAGCCCCAGCATTTT,CASGVPDRLNQPQHF
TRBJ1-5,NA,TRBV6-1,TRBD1,TGTGCCAGCAGATTGGACAGGGGAACCCAGCCCCAGCATTTT,CASRLDRGTQPQHF
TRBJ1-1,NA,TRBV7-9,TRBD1,TGTGCCAGCAGCTTACCGGGACAGGGGTCGGGAGCTTTCTTT,CASSLPGQGSGAFF
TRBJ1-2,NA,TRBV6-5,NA,TGTGCCAGCAGGGGATCATGGGGGGTGTCGTATGGCTACACCTTC,CASRGSWGVSYGYTF
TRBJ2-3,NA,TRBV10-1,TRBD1,TGCGCCAGCAGCTGGGACAGGGAGACAGATACGCAGTATTTT,CASSWDRETDTQYF
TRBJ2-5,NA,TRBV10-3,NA,TGTGCCATCAGTGAGCCGGGACTGATTCAAGAGACCCAGTACTTC,CAISEPGLIQETQYF
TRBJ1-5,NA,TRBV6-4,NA,TGTGCCAGCAGTAAAAGCAGTGAAGACAAGCCCCAGCATTTT,CASSKSSEDKPQHF
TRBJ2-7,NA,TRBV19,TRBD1,TGTGCCAGTAGTATAGGGCAGGGGACAGGGGTAAGTATTTTCTACGAGCAGTACTTC,CASSIGQGTGVSIFYEQYF
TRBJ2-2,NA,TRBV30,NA,TGTGCCTGGAGTCTCACGGACAGTTACACCGGGGAGCTGTTTTTT,CAWSLTDSYTGELFF
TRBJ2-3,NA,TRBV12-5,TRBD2,TGTGCTAGTGGTGGGCACAGCCTACTTAGCGGGGTGGCCACAGATACGCAGTATTTT,CASGGHSLLSGVATDTQYF
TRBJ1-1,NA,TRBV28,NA,TGTGCCAGCAGTGCCACAGGGAACACTGAAGCTTTCTTT,CASSATGNTEAFF
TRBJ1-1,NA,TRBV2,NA,TGTGCCAGCACCCCGACGGCAGCGGGGAACACTGAAGCTTTCTTT,CASTPTAAGNTEAFF
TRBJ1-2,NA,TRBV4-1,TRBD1,TGCGCCAGCAGCCACAACAACAGGGGACCCATTAACTATGGCTACACCTTC,CASSHNNRGPINYGYTF
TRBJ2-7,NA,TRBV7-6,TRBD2,TGTGCCAGCAGCTCGTTAGCGGGGCAGGCTTACGAGCAGTACTTC,CASSSLAGQAYEQYF
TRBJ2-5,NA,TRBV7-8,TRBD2,TGTGCCAGCAGCTCCGCCGGGACTAGCGGCCAAGAGACCCAGTACTTC,CASSSAGTSGQETQYF
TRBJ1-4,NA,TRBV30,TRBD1,TGTGCCTGGAGTGCGGGACAGACTAATGAAAAACTGTTTTTT,CAWSAGQTNEKLFF
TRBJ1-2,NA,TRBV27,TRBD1,TGTGCCAGCAGCACCCACAGGGGGAGTAACTATGGCTACACCTTC,CASSTHRGSNYGYTF
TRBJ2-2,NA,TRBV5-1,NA,TGCGCCAGCAGCTTGGAGCCTAACACCGGGGAGCTGTTTTTT,CASSLEPNTGELFF
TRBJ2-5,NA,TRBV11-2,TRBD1,TGTGCCAGCAGCTCCTACAGGGGATCAGAAGAGACCCAGTACTTC,CASSSYRGSEETQYF
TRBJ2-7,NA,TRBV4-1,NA,TGCGCCAGCAGCCTCGAGGGTTCGTTCGGGGAGCAGTACTTC,CASSLEGSFGEQYF
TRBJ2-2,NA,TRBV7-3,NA,TGTGCCAGCAGCATGGACAGTGTTTTCACCGGGGAGCTGTTTTTT,CASSMDSVFTGELFF
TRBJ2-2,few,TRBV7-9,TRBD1,TGTGCCAGCAGGGTGGGACAGGGAAACACCGGGGAGCTGTTTTTT,CASRVGQGNTGELFF
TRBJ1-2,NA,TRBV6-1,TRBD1,TGTGCCCAGCGCAGGGGGGACAACTATGGCTACACCTTC,CAQRRGDNYGYTF
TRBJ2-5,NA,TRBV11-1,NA,TGTGCCAGCAGCCTAGGTTTGGGGCCGGAGACCCAGTACTTC,CASSLGLGPETQYF
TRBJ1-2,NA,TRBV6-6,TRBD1,TGTGCCAGCAGTCCCTCGGGGACAGTGTCCTATGGCTACACCTTC,CASSPSGTVSYGYTF
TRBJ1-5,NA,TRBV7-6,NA,TGTGCCAGCAGCTTACTAGCGACAGCAGATCAGCCCCAGCATTTT,CASSLLATADQPQHF
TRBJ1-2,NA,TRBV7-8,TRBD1,TGTGCCAGCAGCGACGGCGGGACAGGAGATAACTATGGCTACACCTTC,CASSDGGTGDNYGYTF
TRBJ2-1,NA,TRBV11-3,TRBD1,TGTGCCAGCAGCTTCCCAGGGGGTCGGAACAATGAGCAGTTCTTC,CASSFPGGRNNEQFF
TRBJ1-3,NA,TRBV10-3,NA,TGTGCCACGACTATTAACATGAGGGAAAACACCATATATTTT,CATTINMRENTIYF
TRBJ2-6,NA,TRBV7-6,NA,TGTGCCAGCAGCTTAGAGCGGGACATGAGCTCTGGGGCCAACGTCCTGACTTTC,CASSLERDMSSGANVLTF
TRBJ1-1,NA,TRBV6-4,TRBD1,TGTGCCAGCAGCCGCTCAGGGGGAGGACGGCGAAATGAAGCTTTCTTT,CASSRSGGGRRNEAFF
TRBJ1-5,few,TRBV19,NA,TGTGCCAGTAGTCGCGGGGTCGGTCAGCCCCAGCATTTT,CASSRGVGQPQHF
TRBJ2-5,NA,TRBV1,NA,TGCACCAGCAGCCAAGATGCAGAGCGGGGGGGCCTGTTAACAGAGACCCAGTACTTC,CTSSQDAERGGLLTETQYF
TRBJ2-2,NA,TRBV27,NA,TGTGCCAGCAGTTTCTGGCGGGGGGAGCTGTTTTTT,CASSFWRGELFF
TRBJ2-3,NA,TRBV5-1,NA,TGCGCCAGCAGCCGGAATGGGGGCCGCACAGATACGCAGTATTTT,CASSRNGGRTDTQYF
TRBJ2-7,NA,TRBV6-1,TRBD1,TGTGCCAGCAGCGATAGTCAGGGGGCGAGCGAGCAGTACTTC,CASSDSQGASEQYF
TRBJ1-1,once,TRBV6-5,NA,TGTGCCAGCAGTGAAAAGGGCAGGGTACGAGCTTTCTTT,CASSEKGRVRAFF
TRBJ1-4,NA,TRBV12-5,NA,TGTGCTAGTGGCGGGAGGGTAGCAACTAATGAAAAACTGTTTTTT,CASGGRVATNEKLFF
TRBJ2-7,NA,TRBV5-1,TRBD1,TGCGCCAGCAGCGGACAGGGGAGATCCTACGAGCAGTACTTC,CASSGQGRSYEQYF
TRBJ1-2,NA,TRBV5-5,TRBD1,TGTGCCAGCAGCTTGACAGGGGCTAACTATGGCTACACCTTC,CASSLTGANYGYTF
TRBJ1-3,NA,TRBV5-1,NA,TGCGCCAGCAGCCCTGAGGAAGGTCGGACCATATATTTT,CASSPEEGRTIYF
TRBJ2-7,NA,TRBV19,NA,TGTGCCAGTAGTATCTTAAACAGGGTCACCAGCTCCTACGAGCAGTACTTC,CASSILNRVTSSYEQYF
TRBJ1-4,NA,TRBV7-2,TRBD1,TGTGCCAGCAGCCCCTTGACAGGGACAGGAGAAAAACTGTTTTTT,CASSPLTGTGEKLFF
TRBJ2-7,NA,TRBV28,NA,TGTGCCAGCAGGGGCGGGCGATCCTACGAGCAGTACTTC,CASRGGRSYEQYF
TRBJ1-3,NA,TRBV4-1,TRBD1,TGCGCCAGCAGCCAAGATACAGGGGTTTCAGGAAACACCATATATTTT,CASSQDTGVSGNTIYF
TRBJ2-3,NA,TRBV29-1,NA,TGCAGCGTTGGAGACAGGCTTGTGAGTGAAGATACGCAGTATTTT,CSVGDRLVSEDTQYF
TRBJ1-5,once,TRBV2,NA,TGTGCCAGCGCACACAGCAATCAGCCCCAGCATTTT,CASAHSNQPQHF
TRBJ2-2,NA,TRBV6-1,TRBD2,TGTGCCAGCAGTCAAGGGCGACCTAGACTAGCGGGGGCCCCGCGGGAGGAGCTGTTTTTT,CASSQGRPRLAGAPREELFF
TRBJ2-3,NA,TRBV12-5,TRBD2,TGTGCTAGTGCCTGGACGGGAGGGACAGATACGCAGTATTTT,CASAWTGGTDTQYF
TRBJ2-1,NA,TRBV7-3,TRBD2,TGTGCCAGCAGCCCGAGCGGGGTCCGGGGGAGTGAGCAGTTCTTC,CASSPSGVRGSEQFF
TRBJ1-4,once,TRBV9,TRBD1,TGTGCCAGCAGCGTGGGACAGGATAATGAAAAACTGTTTTTT,CASSVGQDNEKLFF
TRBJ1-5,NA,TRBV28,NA,TGTGCCAGCAGTCCTATTAGCAATCAGCCCCAGCATTTT,CASSPISNQPQHF
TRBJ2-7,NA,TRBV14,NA,TGTGCCAGCAGCCAAGGGGGGGACGGCCGCTCCTACGAGCAGTACTTC,CASSQGGDGRSYEQYF
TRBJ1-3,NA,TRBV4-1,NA,TGCGCCAGCAGCCGGTACGTTGAGGGGGAAAGCTCTGGAAACACCATATATTTT,CASSRYVEGESSGNTIYF